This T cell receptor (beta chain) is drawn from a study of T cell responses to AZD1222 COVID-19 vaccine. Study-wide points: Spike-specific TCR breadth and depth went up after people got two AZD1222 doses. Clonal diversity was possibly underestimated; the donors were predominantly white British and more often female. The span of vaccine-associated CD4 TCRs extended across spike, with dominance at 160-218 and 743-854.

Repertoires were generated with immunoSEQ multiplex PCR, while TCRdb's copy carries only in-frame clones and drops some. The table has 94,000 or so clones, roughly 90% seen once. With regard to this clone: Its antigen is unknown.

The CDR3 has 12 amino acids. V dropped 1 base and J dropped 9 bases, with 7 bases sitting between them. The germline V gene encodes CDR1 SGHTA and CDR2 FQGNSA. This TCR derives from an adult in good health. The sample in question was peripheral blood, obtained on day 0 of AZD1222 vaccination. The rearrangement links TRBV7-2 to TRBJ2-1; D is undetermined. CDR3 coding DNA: TGTGCCAGCAGCTTAGTGACTGTTGAGCAGTTCTTC. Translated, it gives CASSLVTVEQFF.